This paragraph reports one T cell receptor (beta chain). Data came from immunoSEQ multiplex PCR; TCRdb stores just in-frame clones and leaves some out. The top ten clones hold over 2.5% of a sample with approximately 120,000 clones, more than 70% of them seen once. The data were obtained in a study of control samples from healthy donors and cancer patients. Trimming shortened V by 3 bases and J by 6 bases, and 12 bases separated the two germline ends. This CDR3 spans 14 amino acids. CDR1 and CDR2 (germline): SGHDT, YYEEEE. The rearrangement joins TRBV5-6 to TRBJ1-4; TRBD1 might be the D (6 bases). The source material was blood. The sequence derives from a man aged 60-69 years in good health. Written as DNA, the CDR3 is TGTGCCAGCAGCTCACAGGGTGTAGATGAAAAACTGTTTTTT. Its protein product is CASSSQGVDEKLFF.